The present T cell receptor (beta chain) was sequenced within a study of molecular identifiers for immune sequencing clone quantification. CDR3 length: 14 amino acids. Germline V lookup: CDR1 SGHDT, CDR2 YYEEEE. Losses at the gene ends were 3 bases for V and 8 bases for J; bases not matched to a gene: 5. TCRdb called the PCR reads again in MiXCR, with one record for every CDR3 protein. This sample has 9,500 to 15,000 distinct CDR3 sequences, with roughly 18% found just once. This clonotype was seen many times. Sequences were obtained from naive CD8+ T cells from blood, with Jurkat cell RNA spiked in. Specified subset: FACS-sorted CD8+CD4-CCR7+CD45RA+ naive T cells. This rearrangement joins TRBV5-6 to TRBJ1-4; 9 bases are a match to TRBD1. This receptor was obtained from a human donor in good health. Some libraries in this study had Jurkat cell RNA spiked in. CDR3 coding DNA: TGTGCCAGCAGCTCGGGACAGGGAGTGGAAAAACTGTTTTTT. It is translated as CASSSGQGVEKLFF. Full variable domain (rest looked up from reference TRBV5-6 and TRBJ1-4): DAGVTQSPTHLIKTRGQQVTLRCSPKSGHDTVSWYQQALGQGPQFIFQYYEEEERQRGNFPDRFSGHQFPNYSSELNVNALLLGDSALYLCASSSGQGVEKLFFGSGTQLSVL.